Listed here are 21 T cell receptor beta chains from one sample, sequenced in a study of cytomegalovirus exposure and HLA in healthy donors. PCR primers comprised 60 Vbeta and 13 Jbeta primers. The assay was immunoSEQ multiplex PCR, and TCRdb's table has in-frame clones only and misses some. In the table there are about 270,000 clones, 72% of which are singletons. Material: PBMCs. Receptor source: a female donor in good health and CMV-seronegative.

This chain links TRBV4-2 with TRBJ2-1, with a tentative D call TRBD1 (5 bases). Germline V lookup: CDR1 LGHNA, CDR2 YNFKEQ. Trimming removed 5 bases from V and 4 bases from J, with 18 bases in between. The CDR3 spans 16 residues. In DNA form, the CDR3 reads TGTGCCAGCAGCACTCAGACAGCCCTGGAGTACAATGAGCAGTTCTTC. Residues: CASSTQTALEYNEQFF.

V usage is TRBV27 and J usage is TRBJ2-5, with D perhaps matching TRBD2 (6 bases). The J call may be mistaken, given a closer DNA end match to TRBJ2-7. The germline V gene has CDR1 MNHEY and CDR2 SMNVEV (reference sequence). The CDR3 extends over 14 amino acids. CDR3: CASSLASAAYEQYF. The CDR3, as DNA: TGTGCCAGCAGTTTGGCTAGCGCGGCCTACGAGCAGTACTTC.

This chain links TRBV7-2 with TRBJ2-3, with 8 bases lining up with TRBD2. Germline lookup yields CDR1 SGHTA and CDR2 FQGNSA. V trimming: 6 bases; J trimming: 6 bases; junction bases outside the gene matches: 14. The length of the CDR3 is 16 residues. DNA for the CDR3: TGTGCCAGCAGAACCGGGACTAGAACTACGGCTGATACGCAGTATTTT. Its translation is CASRTGTRTTADTQYF.

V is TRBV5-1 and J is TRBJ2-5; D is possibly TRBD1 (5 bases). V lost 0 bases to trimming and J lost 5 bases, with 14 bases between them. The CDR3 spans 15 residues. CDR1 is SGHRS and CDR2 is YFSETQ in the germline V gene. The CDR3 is CASSLVGQGRETQYF. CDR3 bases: TGCGCCAGCAGCTTGGTGGGGCAGGGAAGGGAGACCCAGTACTTC. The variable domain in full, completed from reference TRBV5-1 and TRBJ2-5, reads KAGVTQTPRYLIKTRGQQVTLSCSPISGHRSVSWYQQTPGQGLQFLFEYFSETQRNKGNFPGRFSGRQFSNSRSEMNVSTLELGDSALYLCASSLVGQGRETQYFGPGTRLLVL.

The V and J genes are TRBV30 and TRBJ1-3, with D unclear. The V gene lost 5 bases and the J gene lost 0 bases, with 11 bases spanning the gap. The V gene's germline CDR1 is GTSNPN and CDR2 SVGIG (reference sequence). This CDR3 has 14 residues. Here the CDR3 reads CAWRGQSSGNTIYF. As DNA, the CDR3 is TGTGCCTGGCGCGGGCAGAGCTCTGGAAACACCATATATTTT. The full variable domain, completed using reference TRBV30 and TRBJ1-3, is SQTIHQWPATLVQPVGSPLSLECTVEGTSNPNLYWYRQAAGRGLQLLFYSVGIGQISSEVPQNLSASRPQDRQFILSSKKLLLSDSGFYLCAWRGQSSGNTIYFGEGSWLTVV.

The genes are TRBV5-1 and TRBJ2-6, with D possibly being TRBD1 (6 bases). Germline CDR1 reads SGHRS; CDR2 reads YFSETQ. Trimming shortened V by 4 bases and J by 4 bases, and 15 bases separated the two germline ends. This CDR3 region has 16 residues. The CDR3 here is CASSKNRDDGANVLTF. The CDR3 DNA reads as TGCGCCAGCAGCAAAAACAGGGACGACGGGGCCAACGTCCTGACTTTC.

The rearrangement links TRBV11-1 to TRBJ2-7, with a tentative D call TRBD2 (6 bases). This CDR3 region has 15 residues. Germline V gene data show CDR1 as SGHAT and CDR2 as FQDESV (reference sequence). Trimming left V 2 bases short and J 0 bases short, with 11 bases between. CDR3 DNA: TGTGCCAGCAGCTTATCTCGGGGGAGCTCCTACGAGCAGTACTTC. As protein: CASSLSRGSSYEQYF.

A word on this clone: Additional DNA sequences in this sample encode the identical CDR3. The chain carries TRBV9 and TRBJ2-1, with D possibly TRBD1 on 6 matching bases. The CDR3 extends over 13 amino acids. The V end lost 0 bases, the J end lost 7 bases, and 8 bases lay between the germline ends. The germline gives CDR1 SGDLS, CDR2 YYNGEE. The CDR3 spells CASSVAGDNEQFF. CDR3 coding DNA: TGTGCCAGCAGCGTAGCAGGGGATAATGAGCAGTTCTTC.

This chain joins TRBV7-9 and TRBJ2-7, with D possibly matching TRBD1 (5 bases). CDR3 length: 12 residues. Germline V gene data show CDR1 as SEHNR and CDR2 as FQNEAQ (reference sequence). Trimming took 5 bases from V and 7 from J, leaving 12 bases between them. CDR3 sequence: CASSQQEREQYF. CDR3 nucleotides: TGTGCCAGCAGCCAACAGGAAAGGGAGCAGTACTTC.

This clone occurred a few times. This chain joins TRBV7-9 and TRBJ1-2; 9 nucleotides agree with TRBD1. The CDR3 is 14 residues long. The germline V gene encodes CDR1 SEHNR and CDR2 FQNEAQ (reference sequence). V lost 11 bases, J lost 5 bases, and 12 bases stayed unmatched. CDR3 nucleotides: TGTGCCCTGACCCCGCTCGGGACAGGGTATGGCTACACCTTC. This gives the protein CALTPLGTGYGYTF.

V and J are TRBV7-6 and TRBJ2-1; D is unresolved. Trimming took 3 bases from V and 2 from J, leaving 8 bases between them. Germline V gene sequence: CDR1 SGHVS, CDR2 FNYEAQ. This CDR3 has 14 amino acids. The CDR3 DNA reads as TGTGCCAGCAGCTTGAGAGAAGCCTACAATGAGCAGTTCTTC. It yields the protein CASSLREAYNEQFF.

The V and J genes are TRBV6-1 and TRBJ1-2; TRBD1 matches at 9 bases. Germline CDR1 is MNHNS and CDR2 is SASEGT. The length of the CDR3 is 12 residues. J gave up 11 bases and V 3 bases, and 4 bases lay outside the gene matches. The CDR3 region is CASSEPGTGYTF. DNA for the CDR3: TGTGCCAGCAGTGAGCCCGGGACAGGGTACACCTTC.

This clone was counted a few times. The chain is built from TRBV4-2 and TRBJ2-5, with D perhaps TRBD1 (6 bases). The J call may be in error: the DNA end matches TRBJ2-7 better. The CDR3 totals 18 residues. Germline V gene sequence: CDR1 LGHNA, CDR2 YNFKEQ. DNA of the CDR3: TGTGCCAGCAGCCAAGATCTTGAGGGCCAGGGGCGCACCTACGAGCAGTACTTC. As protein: CASSQDLEGQGRTYEQYF.

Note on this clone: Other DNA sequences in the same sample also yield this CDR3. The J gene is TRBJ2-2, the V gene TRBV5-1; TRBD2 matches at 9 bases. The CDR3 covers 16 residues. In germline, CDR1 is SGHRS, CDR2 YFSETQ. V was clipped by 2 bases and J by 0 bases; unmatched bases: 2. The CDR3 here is CASSFLAGANTGELFF. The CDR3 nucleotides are TGCGCCAGCAGCTTCTTAGCGGGAGCGAACACCGGGGAGCTGTTTTTT.

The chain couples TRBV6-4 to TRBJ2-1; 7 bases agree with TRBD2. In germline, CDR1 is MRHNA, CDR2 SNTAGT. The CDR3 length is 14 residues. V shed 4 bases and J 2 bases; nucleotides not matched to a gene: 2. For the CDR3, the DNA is TGTGCCAGCAGTGCGAGCGGGACCTACAATGAGCAGTTCTTC. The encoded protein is CASSASGTYNEQFF.

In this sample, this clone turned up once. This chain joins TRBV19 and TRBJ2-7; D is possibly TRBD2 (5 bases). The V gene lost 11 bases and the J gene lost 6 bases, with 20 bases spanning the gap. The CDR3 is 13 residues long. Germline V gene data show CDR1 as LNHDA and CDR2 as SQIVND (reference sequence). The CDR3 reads CASTEGVGAEQYF. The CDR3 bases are TGTGCCTCCACAGAGGGAGTGGGAGCCGAGCAGTACTTC.

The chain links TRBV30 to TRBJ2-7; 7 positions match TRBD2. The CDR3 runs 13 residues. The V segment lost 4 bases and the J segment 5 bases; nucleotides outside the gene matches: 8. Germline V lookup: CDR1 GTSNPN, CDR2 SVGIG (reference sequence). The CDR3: CAWTSSGVNEQYF. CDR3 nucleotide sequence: TGTGCCTGGACCTCGAGCGGGGTAAACGAGCAGTACTTC.

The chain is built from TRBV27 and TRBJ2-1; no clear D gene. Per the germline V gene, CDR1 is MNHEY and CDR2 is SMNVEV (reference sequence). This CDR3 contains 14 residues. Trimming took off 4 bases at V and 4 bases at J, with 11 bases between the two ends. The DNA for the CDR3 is TGTGCCAGCAGTTCGAAATCGGGTTACAATGAGCAGTTCTTC. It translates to CASSSKSGYNEQFF.

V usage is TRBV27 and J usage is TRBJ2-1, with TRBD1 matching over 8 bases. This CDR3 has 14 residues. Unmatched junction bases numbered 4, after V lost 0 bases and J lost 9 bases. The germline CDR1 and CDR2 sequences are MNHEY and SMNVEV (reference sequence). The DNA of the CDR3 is TGTGCCAGCAGTTTATCGGGACAGGAAGGTGAGCAGTTCTTC. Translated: CASSLSGQEGEQFF.

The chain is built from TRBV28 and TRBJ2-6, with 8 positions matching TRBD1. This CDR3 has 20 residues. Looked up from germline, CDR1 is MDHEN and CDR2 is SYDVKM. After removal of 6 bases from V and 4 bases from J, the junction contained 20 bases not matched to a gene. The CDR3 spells CASSSAQWGTGGTGANVLTF. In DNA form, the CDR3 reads TGTGCCAGCAGCTCCGCCCAATGGGGTACAGGGGGAACCGGGGCCAACGTCCTGACTTTC.

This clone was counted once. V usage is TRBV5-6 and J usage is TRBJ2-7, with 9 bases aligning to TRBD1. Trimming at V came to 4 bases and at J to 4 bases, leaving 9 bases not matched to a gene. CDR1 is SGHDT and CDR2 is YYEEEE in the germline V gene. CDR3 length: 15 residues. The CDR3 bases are TGTGCCAGCAGCGGGGGACAGGGAATGATTTACGAGCAGTACTTC. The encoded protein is CASSGGQGMIYEQYF. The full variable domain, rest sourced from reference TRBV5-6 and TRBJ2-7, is DAGVTQSPTHLIKTRGQQVTLRCSPKSGHDTVSWYQQALGQGPQFIFQYYEEEERQRGNFPDRFSGHQFPNYSSELNVNALLLGDSALYLCASSGGQGMIYEQYFGPGTRLTVT.